There are many counts of the clone carrying this T cell receptor beta chain. What it recognizes is unknown. TCRdb reanalysed the 5' RACE reads using MiXCR and keeps one entry per CDR3 protein. Among roughly 130,000 distinct CDR3 sequences listed, roughly 6.6% were seen once. This specimen comes from a study of CD8 T cells in ankylosing spondylitis. General study points: What appeared characteristic of ankylosing spondylitis blood was a TCR beta motif of eight highly homologous variants. Significantly higher representation of disease-linked clones was reported for matched ankylosing spondylitis synovial fluid.

V lost 3 bases, J lost 1 base, and 9 bases lay in between. Per the germline V gene, CDR1 is GTSNPN and CDR2 is SVGIG (reference sequence). The CDR3 covers 13 residues. The sequence was obtained from a male donor with ankylosing spondylitis or in good health (not recorded which). The chain links TRBV30 to TRBJ2-5, with D uncertain. Source material: blood, either unsorted or a sorted T cell fraction (not recorded which). CDR3 in DNA: TGTGCCTGGAGCGGGCAGAGCCAAGAGACCCAGTACTTC. It codes for CAWSGQSQETQYF.